This T cell receptor beta chain was sequenced for a study of early T cells in non-severe SARS-CoV-2 infection. Study-wide context: Sequencing used unsorted whole-blood bulk RNA, so chains lack pairing.

Study-wide findings and caveats: VDJdb-based annotation leaned toward anti-spike CD8 responses and missed private and CD4 specificities.

Between the trimmed V and J ends, which lost 0 bases and 3 bases, there was a span of 10 bases. Germline CDR1 SGHRS, CDR2 YFSETQ. CDR3 length: 15 residues. Individual cDNA molecules carried attached unique molecular identifiers. TCRdb re-called the 5' RACE reads with MiXCR, one entry per CDR3 protein. Among roughly 100,000 distinct CDR3 sequences listed, over 10% were seen once. The table lists this clonotype with a few counts. Its antigen is as yet unknown. This sequence was found in an adult who was a healthcare worker with PCR-confirmed SARS-CoV-2 infection or an uninfected control (not recorded which). What was sequenced was whole blood. V is TRBV5-1 and J is TRBJ1-5; D not certain. CDR3: CASSLAGLVNQPQHF. CDR3 nucleotide sequence: TGCGCCAGCAGCTTGGCAGGTCTCGTCAATCAGCCCCAGCATTTT.